This T cell receptor beta chain is from a study of shared clonotypes between healthy human individuals. Cells designated naive CD8 were CD45RO-negative and were positively selected for CCR7, with terminally differentiated effector memory CD45RA+ cells excluded. At deep level, the assay was performed. Genomic DNA of each subset was evenly split across several immunoSEQ plates. The authors' processing: Filtering differed for immunoSEQ, which gave only junction sequences without quality scores. TCRdb keeps only in-frame clones here, not all; method: immunoSEQ multiplex PCR. V and J calls plus clone size are reproduced from that table; the DNA served to infer D and trimming. The repertoire includes roughly 890,000 clones, 80% to 95% of them detected once, and approximately 25% sits in the top ten. The CDR3 contains 15 residues. With 7 bases removed from V and 2 bases from J, the gap between germline ends came to 16 bases. Per germline, CDR1 SGHVS and CDR2 FQNEAQ.

The sample was naive CD8+ T cells sorted from blood. The origin of this receptor is a man aged 25-45 years in good health. This rearrangement joins TRBV7-8 to TRBJ2-3; tentative D call: TRBD2 (6 bases). The CDR3 loop reads CASKQTGLTTDTQYF. For the CDR3, the DNA is TGTGCCAGCAAGCAAACCGGACTAACCACAGATACGCAGTATTTT.